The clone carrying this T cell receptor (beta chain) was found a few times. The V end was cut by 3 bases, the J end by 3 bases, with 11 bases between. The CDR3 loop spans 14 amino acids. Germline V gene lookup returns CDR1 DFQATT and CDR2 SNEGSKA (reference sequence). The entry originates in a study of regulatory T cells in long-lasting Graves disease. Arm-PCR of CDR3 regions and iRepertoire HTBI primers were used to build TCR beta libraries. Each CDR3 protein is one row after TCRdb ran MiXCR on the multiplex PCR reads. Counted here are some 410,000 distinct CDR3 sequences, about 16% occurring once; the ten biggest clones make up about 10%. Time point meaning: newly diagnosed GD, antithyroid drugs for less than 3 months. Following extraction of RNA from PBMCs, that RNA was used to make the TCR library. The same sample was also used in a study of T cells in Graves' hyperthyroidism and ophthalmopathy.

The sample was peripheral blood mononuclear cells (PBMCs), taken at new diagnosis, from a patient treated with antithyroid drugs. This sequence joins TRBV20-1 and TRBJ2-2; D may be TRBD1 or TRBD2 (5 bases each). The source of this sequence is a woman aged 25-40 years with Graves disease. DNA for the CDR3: TGCAGTGCTAGTCCGGGACCGGACACCGGGGAGCTGTTTTTT. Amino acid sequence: CSASPGPDTGELFF.